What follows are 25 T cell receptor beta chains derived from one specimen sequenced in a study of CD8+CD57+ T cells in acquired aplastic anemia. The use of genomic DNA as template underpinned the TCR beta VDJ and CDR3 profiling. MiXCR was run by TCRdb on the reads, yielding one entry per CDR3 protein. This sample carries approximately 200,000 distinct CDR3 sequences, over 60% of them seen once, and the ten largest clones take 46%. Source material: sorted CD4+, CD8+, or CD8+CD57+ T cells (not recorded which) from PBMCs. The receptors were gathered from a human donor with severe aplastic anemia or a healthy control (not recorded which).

The CDR3: CASSVGTSGSYNEQFF. CDR3 nucleotides: TGTGCCAGCAGCGTCGGAACTAGCGGCTCCTACAATGAGCAGTTCTTC. The rearrangement links TRBV9 to TRBJ2-1; 8 bases map to TRBD2. The CDR3 is 16 amino acids. CDR1 is SGDLS, CDR2 YYNGEE, per germline. V shed 2 bases, J shed 0 bases, and the junction held 4 bases outside the gene matches.

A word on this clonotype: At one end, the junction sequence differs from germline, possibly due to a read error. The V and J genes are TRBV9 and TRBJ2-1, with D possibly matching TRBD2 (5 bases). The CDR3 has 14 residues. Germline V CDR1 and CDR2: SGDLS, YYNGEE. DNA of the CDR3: TGTGCCAGCAGTTTACGAGAGGGCCTGGATGAGCAGTCCTTC. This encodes CASSLREGLDEQSF.

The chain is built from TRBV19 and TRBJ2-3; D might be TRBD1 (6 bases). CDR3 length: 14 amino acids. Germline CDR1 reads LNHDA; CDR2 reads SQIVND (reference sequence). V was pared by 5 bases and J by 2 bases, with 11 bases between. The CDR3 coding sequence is TGTGCCAGTAGTCAGGGGTTCTTCACAGATACGCAGTATTTT. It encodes CASSQGFFTDTQYF.

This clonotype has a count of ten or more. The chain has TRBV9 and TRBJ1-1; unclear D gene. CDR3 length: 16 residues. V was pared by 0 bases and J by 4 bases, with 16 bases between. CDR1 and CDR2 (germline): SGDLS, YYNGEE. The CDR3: CASSVGTEGRGTEAFF. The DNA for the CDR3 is TGTGCCAGCAGCGTAGGGACGGAGGGAAGAGGCACTGAAGCTTTCTTT.

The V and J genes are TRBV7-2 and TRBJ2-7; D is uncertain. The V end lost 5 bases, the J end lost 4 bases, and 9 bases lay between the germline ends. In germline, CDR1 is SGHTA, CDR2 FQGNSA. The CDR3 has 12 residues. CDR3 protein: CASSPTYYEQYF. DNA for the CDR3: TGTGCCAGCAGCCCAACATATTACGAGCAGTACTTC.

The CDR3 sequence: CAIRPTGVFSYEQYF. For the CDR3, the DNA is TGTGCCATCAGACCCACAGGGGTCTTCTCCTACGAGCAGTACTTC. The chain carries TRBV10-3 and TRBJ2-7; 7 bases line up with TRBD1. V shed 6 bases, J shed 0 bases, and the junction held 8 bases outside the gene matches. The CDR3 length is 15 residues. Germline values: CDR1 ENHRY, CDR2 SYGVKD.

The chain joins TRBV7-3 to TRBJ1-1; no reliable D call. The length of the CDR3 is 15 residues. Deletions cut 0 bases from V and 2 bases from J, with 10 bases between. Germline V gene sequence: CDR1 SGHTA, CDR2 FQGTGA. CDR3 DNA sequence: TGTGCCAGCAGCTTAACGGGCGCTTCTAACACTGAAGCTTTCTTT. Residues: CASSLTGASNTEAFF.

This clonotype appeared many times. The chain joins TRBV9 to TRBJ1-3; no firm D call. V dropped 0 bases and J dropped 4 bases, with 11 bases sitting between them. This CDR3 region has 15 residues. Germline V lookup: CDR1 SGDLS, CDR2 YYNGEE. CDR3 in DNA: TGTGCCAGCAGCGTAGACGGGCGTGTAGGAAACACCATATATTTT. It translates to CASSVDGRVGNTIYF.

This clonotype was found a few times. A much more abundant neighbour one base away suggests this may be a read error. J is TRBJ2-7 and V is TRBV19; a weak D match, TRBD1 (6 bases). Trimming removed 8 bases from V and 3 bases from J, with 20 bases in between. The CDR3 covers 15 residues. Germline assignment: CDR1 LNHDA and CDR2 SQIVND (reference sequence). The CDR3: CASGTSTGVFYEQYF. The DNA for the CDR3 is TGTGCCAGTGGTACCTCGACAGGAGTCTTCTACGAGCAGTACTTC.

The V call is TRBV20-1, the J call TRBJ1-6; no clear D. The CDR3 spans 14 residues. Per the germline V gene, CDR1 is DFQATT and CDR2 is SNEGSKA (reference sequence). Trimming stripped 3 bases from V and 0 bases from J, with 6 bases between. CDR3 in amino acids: CSASPSSYNSPLHF. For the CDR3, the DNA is TGCAGTGCTAGTCCGAGCTCCTATAATTCACCCCTCCACTTT.

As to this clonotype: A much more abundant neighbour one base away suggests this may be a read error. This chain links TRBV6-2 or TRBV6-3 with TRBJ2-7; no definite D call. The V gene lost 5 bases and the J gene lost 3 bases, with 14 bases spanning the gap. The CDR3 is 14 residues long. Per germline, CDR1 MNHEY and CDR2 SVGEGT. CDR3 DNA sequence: TGTGCCAGCAGTGCCGGTGGCGAATTCTACGAGCAGTACTTC. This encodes CASSAGGEFYEQYF.

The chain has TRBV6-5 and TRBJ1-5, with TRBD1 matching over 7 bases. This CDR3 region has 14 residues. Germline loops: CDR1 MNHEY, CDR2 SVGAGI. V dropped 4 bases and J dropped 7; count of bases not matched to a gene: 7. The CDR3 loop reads CASSLRTGIQPQHF. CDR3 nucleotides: TGTGCCAGCAGTTTACGGACAGGCATCCAGCCCCAGCATTTT.

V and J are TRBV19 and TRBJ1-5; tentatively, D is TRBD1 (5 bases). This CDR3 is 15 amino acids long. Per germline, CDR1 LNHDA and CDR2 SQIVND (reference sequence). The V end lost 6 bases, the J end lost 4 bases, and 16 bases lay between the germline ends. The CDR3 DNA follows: TGTGCCAGTAGACTGGACCGGGACGCAAATCAGCCCCAGCATTTT. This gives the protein CASRLDRDANQPQHF.

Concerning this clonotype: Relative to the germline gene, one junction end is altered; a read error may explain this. CDR3 in amino acids: CASSSWTRSGETRYF. DNA for the CDR3: TGTGCCAGCAGCTCCTGGACTAGAAGTGGAGAGACCCGGTACTTC. The V gene is TRBV7-2, the J gene TRBJ2-5; 7 bases are a match to TRBD2. CDR1 is SGHTA and CDR2 is FQGNSA in the germline V gene. The CDR3 loop spans 15 amino acids.

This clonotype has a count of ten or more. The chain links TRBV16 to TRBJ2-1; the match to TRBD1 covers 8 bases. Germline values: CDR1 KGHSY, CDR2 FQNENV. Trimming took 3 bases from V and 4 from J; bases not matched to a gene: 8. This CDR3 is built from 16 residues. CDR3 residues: CASSHTLDRVYNEQFF. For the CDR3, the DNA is TGTGCCAGCAGCCACACCTTGGACAGGGTTTACAATGAGCAGTTCTTC.

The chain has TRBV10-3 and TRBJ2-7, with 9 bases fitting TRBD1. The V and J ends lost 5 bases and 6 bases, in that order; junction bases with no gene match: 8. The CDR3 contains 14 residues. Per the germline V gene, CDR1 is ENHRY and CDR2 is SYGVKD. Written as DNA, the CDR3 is TGTGCCATCAGTATACAGGGGGCGGTGGGCGAGCAGTACTTC. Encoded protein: CAISIQGAVGEQYF.

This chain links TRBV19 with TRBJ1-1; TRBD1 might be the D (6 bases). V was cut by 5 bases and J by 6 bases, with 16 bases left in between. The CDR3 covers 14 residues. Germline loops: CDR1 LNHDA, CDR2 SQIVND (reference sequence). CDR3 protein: CASSWIGGIAEAFF. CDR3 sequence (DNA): TGTGCCAGTAGTTGGATTGGGGGCATCGCTGAAGCTTTCTTT.

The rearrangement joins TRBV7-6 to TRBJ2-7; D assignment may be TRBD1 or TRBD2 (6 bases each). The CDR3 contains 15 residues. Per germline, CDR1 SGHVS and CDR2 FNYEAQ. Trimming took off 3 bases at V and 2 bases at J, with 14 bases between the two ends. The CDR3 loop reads CASSFMGGSTYEQYF. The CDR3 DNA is TGTGCCAGCAGCTTCATGGGGGGCTCTACCTACGAGCAGTACTTC.

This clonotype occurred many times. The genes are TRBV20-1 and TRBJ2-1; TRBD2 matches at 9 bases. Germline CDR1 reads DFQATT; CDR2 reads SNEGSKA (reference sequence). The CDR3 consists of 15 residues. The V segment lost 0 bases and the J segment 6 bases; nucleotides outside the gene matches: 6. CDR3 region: CSAREASGVPNEQFF. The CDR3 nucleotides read TGCAGTGCTAGAGAAGCTAGCGGGGTCCCCAATGAGCAGTTCTTC.

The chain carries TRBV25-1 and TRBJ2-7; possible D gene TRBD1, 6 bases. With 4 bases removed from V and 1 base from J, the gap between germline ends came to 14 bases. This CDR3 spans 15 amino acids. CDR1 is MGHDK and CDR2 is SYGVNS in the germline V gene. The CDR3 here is CASSAREQGSYEQYF. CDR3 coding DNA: TGTGCCAGCAGTGCTAGGGAGCAGGGGTCCTACGAGCAGTACTTC.

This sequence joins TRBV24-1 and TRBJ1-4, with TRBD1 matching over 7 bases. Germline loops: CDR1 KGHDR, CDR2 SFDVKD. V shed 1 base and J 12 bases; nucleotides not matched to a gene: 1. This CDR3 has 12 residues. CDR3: CATSDFQGELFF. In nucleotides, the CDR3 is TGTGCCACCAGTGATTTTCAGGGGGAACTGTTTTTT.

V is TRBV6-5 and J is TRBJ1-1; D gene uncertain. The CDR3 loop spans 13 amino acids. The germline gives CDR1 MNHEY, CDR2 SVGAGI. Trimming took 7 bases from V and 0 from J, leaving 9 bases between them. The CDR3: CASTSTVNTEAFF. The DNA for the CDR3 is TGTGCCAGCACCTCCACCGTGAACACTGAAGCTTTCTTT.

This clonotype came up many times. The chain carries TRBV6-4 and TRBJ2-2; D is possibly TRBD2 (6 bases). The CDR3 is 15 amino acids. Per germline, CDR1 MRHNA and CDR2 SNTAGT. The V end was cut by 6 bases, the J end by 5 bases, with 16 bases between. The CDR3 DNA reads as TGTGCCAGCAGCCAAAACATGGAGGGAACCGGGGAGCTGTTTTTT. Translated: CASSQNMEGTGELFF.

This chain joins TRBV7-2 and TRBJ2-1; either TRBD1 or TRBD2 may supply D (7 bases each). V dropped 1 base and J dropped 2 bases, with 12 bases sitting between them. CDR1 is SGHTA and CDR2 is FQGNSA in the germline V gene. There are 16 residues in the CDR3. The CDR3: CASSLGEGTAYNEQFF. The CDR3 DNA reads TGTGCCAGCAGCTTAGGGGAGGGGACAGCCTACAATGAGCAGTTCTTC.

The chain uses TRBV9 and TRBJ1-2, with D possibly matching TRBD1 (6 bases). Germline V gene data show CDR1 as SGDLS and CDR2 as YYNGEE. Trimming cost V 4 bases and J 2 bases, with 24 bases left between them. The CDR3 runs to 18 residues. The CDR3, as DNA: TGTGCCAGCAGCTTATATACATGGATAATAGGGGGAAACTATGGCTACACCTTC. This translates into CASSLYTWIIGGNYGYTF. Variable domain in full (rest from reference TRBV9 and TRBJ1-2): DSGVTQTPKHLITATGQRVTLRCSPRSGDLSVYWYQQSLDQGLQFLIQYYNGEERAKGNILERFSAQQFPDLHSELNLSSLELGDSALYFCASSLYTWIIGGNYGYTFGSGTRLTVV.